This TCR beta chain was captured by sequencing in a study of T cells in Graves' hyperthyroidism and ophthalmopathy. This CDR3 region has 16 residues. Germline CDR1 MNHEY, CDR2 SVGEGT. V lost 6 bases to trimming and J lost 3 bases, with 18 bases between them. This clonotype was seen more than once but under ten times. RNA transcripts were the template for amplifying TCR beta CDR3 regions. HTBI primers drove first-round RT-PCR of the TCR CDR3. TCRdb used MiXCR to reprocess the multiplex PCR reads, holding one entry per CDR3 protein. The sample records over 300,000 distinct CDR3 sequences, around 13% being singletons.

This clonotype was sampled from a woman aged 60-75 years with Graves' hyperthyroidism. What was sequenced was blood. V gene TRBV6-2 or TRBV6-3 combines with J gene TRBJ2-4; a possible D gene is TRBD2 (5 bases). The CDR3 sequence is CASRPWRTGSKNIQYF. The CDR3 region has the DNA TGTGCCAGCAGGCCGTGGCGGACTGGAAGCAAAAACATTCAGTACTTC.